These 28 T cell receptor beta chains were sequenced from one sample in a study of shared clonotypes between healthy human individuals. Profiling relied on immunoSEQ multiplex PCR, and the TCRdb table lists in-frame clones only, not all of them. This table has roughly 2 million clones, more than 90% appearing once. Sequencing was carried out using naive CD4+ T cells sorted from blood. Subset of the sample: CD45RA+ positively selected. These receptors came from a man between 18 and 35 years old in good health.

V is TRBV5-1 and J is TRBJ1-4, with 8 bases identical to TRBD1. Trimming removed 1 base from V and 7 bases from J; junction bases left unmatched: 6. The CDR3 extends over 15 amino acids. Germline CDR1 reads SGHRS; CDR2 reads YFSETQ. The DNA for the CDR3 is TGCGCCAGCAGCTTGTCAGGGGGCGAGAGTGAAAAACTGTTTTTT. Encoded protein: CASSLSGGESEKLFF.

In this sample, this clone turned up once. V gene TRBV19 combines with J gene TRBJ1-2; 7 nucleotides align to TRBD1. The CDR3 is made up of 14 amino acids. Per germline, CDR1 LNHDA and CDR2 SQIVND (reference sequence). The V and J ends lost 4 bases and 7 bases, in that order; junction bases with no gene match: 9. The CDR3 loop is CASSNPTGAGGYTF. Written as DNA, the CDR3 is TGTGCCAGTAGTAACCCCACAGGGGCTGGTGGCTACACCTTC.

This sequence joins TRBV10-3 and TRBJ1-2, with a weak D call TRBD1 (6 bases). The CDR3 loop spans 19 amino acids. V was shortened by 6 bases and J by 4 bases, with 30 bases between the two germline ends. Per germline, CDR1 ENHRY and CDR2 SYGVKD. CDR3 amino acids: CAIRDPLRTVPGSAYGYTF. DNA for the CDR3: TGTGCCATCAGGGACCCCCTCCGGACAGTCCCCGGATCCGCCTATGGCTACACCTTC.

The chain links TRBV9 to TRBJ2-3; D is ambiguous. This CDR3 is built from 13 residues. Germline CDR1 reads SGDLS; CDR2 reads YYNGEE. The V end lost 0 bases, the J end lost 11 bases, and 13 bases lay between the germline ends. In DNA form, the CDR3 reads TGTGCCAGCAGCGTAGGAAGACTCGACGGGCAGTATTTT. Protein product: CASSVGRLDGQYF.

This clone occurred once. The chain has TRBV7-9 and TRBJ2-4, with a possible D match to TRBD1 (5 bases). Germline values: CDR1 SEHNR, CDR2 FQNEAQ (reference sequence). V lost 3 bases, J lost 0 bases, and 15 bases lay in between. This CDR3 is 17 amino acids long. The CDR3 protein is CASSFVTGAIAKNIQYF. The CDR3 DNA reads as TGTGCCAGCAGCTTTGTAACTGGGGCGATAGCCAAAAACATTCAGTACTTC.

This rearrangement joins TRBV4-1 to TRBJ2-5; no firm D call. V was pared by 0 bases and J by 6 bases, with 5 bases between. CDR1 is MGHRA, CDR2 YSYEKL, per germline. The CDR3 totals 12 residues. CDR3 protein: CASSQDGKTQYF. The DNA for the CDR3 is TGCGCCAGCAGCCAAGATGGGAAGACCCAGTACTTC.

The rearrangement links TRBV9 to TRBJ2-5, with D unclear. The V end lost 6 bases, the J end lost 5 bases, and 20 bases lay between the germline ends. This CDR3 has 15 residues. Germline-derived CDR1 and CDR2 are SGDLS and YYNGEE. The CDR3 here is CASNSVGSIWETQYF. Here the CDR3 DNA reads TGTGCCAGCAACTCAGTAGGTTCGATTTGGGAGACCCAGTACTTC. Drawing the rest from reference TRBV9 and TRBJ2-5, the complete variable domain is DSGVTQTPKHLITATGQRVTLRCSPRSGDLSVYWYQQSLDQGLQFLIQYYNGEERAKGNILERFSAQQFPDLHSELNLSSLELGDSALYFCASNSVGSIWETQYFGPGTRLLVL.

The chain links TRBV5-1 to TRBJ1-2; D call uncertain. The CDR3 loop spans 12 amino acids. CDR1 is SGHRS, CDR2 YFSETQ, per germline. V dropped 0 bases and J dropped 8 bases, with 8 bases sitting between them. DNA for the CDR3: TGCGCCAGCAGCTTGGAAAGCTGGGGCTACACCTTC. Its protein product is CASSLESWGYTF.

The rearrangement joins TRBV27 to TRBJ2-4; TRBD2 might be the D (5 bases). Trimming took off 4 bases at V and 0 bases at J, with 13 bases between the two ends. The CDR3 has 16 residues. Germline CDR1 reads MNHEY; CDR2 reads SMNVEV (reference sequence). The CDR3 region is CASSSPTGLAKNIQYF. The CDR3 DNA follows: TGTGCCAGCAGTTCCCCGACGGGATTAGCCAAAAACATTCAGTACTTC.

The V call is TRBV9, the J call TRBJ1-5; D is undetermined. The V gene lost 0 bases and the J gene lost 0 bases, with 7 bases spanning the gap. Germline-derived CDR1 and CDR2 are SGDLS and YYNGEE. The CDR3 spans 15 residues. The CDR3 is CASSVVGDSNQPQHF. CDR3 DNA sequence: TGTGCCAGCAGCGTAGTTGGGGATAGCAATCAGCCCCAGCATTTT.

Of note for this clone: This sample also contains other DNA sequences that code for the same CDR3. This rearrangement joins TRBV30 to TRBJ2-3; TRBD2 matches at 11 bases. Trimming at V came to 7 bases and at J to 5 bases, leaving 5 bases not matched to a gene. Germline CDR1 reads GTSNPN; CDR2 reads SVGIG (reference sequence). This CDR3 is built from 13 residues. The CDR3 nucleotides read TGTGCCTTTCTAGCGGGGGGAGGAGATACGCAGTATTTT. Residues: CAFLAGGGDTQYF.

The chain uses TRBV4-2 and TRBJ2-3; D unresolved. The CDR3 is 16 residues long. CDR1 LGHNA and CDR2 YNFKEQ come from the germline V gene. V lost 0 bases and J lost 0, with 10 bases in between. For the CDR3, the DNA is TGTGCCAGCAGCCAAGATCTTAGGCAGAGCACAGATACGCAGTATTTT. Protein: CASSQDLRQSTDTQYF.

The chain is built from TRBV7-9 and TRBJ2-3, with a weak D call TRBD2 (7 bases). Germline loops: CDR1 SEHNR, CDR2 FQNEAQ (reference sequence). Trimming took off 2 bases at V and 5 bases at J, with 14 bases between the two ends. There are 15 residues in the CDR3. CDR3 nucleotides: TGTGCCAGCAGCTTAATGGGGGGGCGAGGAGATACGCAGTATTTT. The encoded protein is CASSLMGGRGDTQYF.

The J gene is TRBJ1-6, the V gene TRBV13; tentative D call: TRBD1 (5 bases). Trimming removed 2 bases at V and 9 bases at J, with 11 bases between. The germline V gene encodes CDR1 PRHDT and CDR2 FYEKMQ (reference sequence). This CDR3 has 14 amino acids. The DNA for the CDR3 is TGTGCCAGCAGCTTAAGGCAGGGCACTTCACCCCTCCACTTT. This gives the protein CASSLRQGTSPLHF.

The chain is built from TRBV10-2 and TRBJ2-5; D is possibly TRBD2 (5 bases). V lost 7 bases and J lost 3, with 6 bases in between. The CDR3 extends over 11 amino acids. Per the germline V gene, CDR1 is WSHSY and CDR2 is SAAADI. CDR3 DNA sequence: TGCGCCAGCACCGGGGAAGAGACCCAGTACTTC. The encoded protein is CASTGEETQYF.

V usage is TRBV19 and J usage is TRBJ2-4, with 8 bases fitting TRBD2. The V and J ends lost 1 base and 1 base, in that order; junction bases with no gene match: 6. The germline gives CDR1 LNHDA, CDR2 SQIVND (reference sequence). CDR3 length: 17 residues. The CDR3 bases are TGTGCCAGTAGTATAGTACGGGAGGGATTGGCCAAAAACATTCAGTACTTC. The encoded protein is CASSIVREGLAKNIQYF.

This chain links TRBV5-8 with TRBJ1-3, with TRBD1 identical over 7 bases. With 4 bases clipped from V and 1 base from J, the junction kept 5 bases outside the gene matches. The CDR3 covers 15 residues. Germline CDR1 is SGHTS and CDR2 is YDEGEE. In nucleotides, the CDR3 is TGTGCCAGCAGCCGCGGGACAGCGTCTGGAAACACCATATATTTT. Its translation: CASSRGTASGNTIYF.

V usage is TRBV2 and J usage is TRBJ1-1, with D maybe TRBD1 (6 bases). The CDR3 sequence is 14 residues long. Trimming left V 3 bases short and J 5 bases short, with 13 bases between. CDR1 SNHLY and CDR2 FYNNEI come from the germline V gene. This chain's CDR3 is CASSDRGGGTEAFF. In nucleotides, the CDR3 is TGTGCCAGCAGTGATCGAGGGGGGGGAACTGAAGCTTTCTTT.

This chain connects TRBV7-3 to TRBJ2-2; D might be TRBD1 or TRBD2, each matching 5 bases. Germline V gives CDR1 SGHTA, CDR2 FQGTGA. V was cut by 3 bases and J by 5 bases, with 19 bases left in between. This CDR3 is built from 17 residues. The CDR3 region has the DNA TGTGCCAGCAGCTTGCAGGGAGCCATGTTTGAGACCGGGGAGCTGTTTTTT. Its protein is CASSLQGAMFETGELFF.

This chain connects TRBV5-4 to TRBJ1-2, with 9 bases identical to TRBD1. CDR1 is SGHNT and CDR2 is YYREEE in the germline V gene (reference sequence). The CDR3 has 14 residues. Trimming cost V 4 bases and J 10 bases; bases outside gene matches: 11. This CDR3 is CASSPGGDRAYYTF. CDR3 sequence (DNA): TGTGCCAGCAGCCCCGGTGGGGACAGGGCATACTACACCTTC.

This chain links TRBV6-5 with TRBJ2-1; 9 bases fit TRBD2. CDR1 MNHEY and CDR2 SVGAGI come from the germline V gene. Losses at the gene ends were 5 bases for V and 6 bases for J; bases not matched to a gene: 5. The CDR3 has 14 residues. CDR3 sequence: CASSPGLATNEQFF. The CDR3 DNA sequence: TGTGCCAGCAGTCCTGGACTAGCGACCAATGAGCAGTTCTTC.

The chain has TRBV2 and TRBJ1-1; TRBD1 is a possible D gene (5 bases). With 5 bases removed from V and 4 bases from J, the gap between germline ends came to 14 bases. The germline V gene encodes CDR1 SNHLY and CDR2 FYNNEI. The CDR3 consists of 14 residues. The CDR3 protein is CASSLLGLGTEAFF. The CDR3 bases are TGTGCCAGCAGTTTACTGGGACTCGGCACTGAAGCTTTCTTT.

This clone has only one observation. V gene TRBV4-1 combines with J gene TRBJ1-5; no definite D call. V lost 0 bases and J lost 0, with 12 bases in between. This CDR3 spans 17 amino acids. In germline, CDR1 is MGHRA, CDR2 YSYEKL. Here the CDR3 DNA reads TGCGCCAGCAGCCAAGATGGTAGCCGCGTTAGCAATCAGCCCCAGCATTTT. Translating gives CASSQDGSRVSNQPQHF.

The CDR3 is CAWSPDGLGLQFF. CDR3 nucleotides: TGTGCCTGGAGTCCCGACGGACTAGGATTGCAGTTCTTC. V and J are TRBV30 and TRBJ2-1, with 7 bases that match TRBD2. The germline CDR1 and CDR2 sequences are GTSNPN and SVGIG (reference sequence). The V segment lost 2 bases and the J segment 12 bases; nucleotides outside the gene matches: 10. This CDR3 is 13 amino acids long.

The CDR3 loop is CASSETSGRNTGELFF. The DNA of the CDR3 is TGTGCCAGCAGTGAAACAAGCGGGAGGAACACCGGGGAGCTGTTTTTT. The rearrangement joins TRBV2 to TRBJ2-2; 8 positions agree with TRBD2. The CDR3 extends over 16 amino acids. V trimming: 2 bases; J trimming: 1 base; junction bases outside the gene matches: 3. CDR1 SNHLY and CDR2 FYNNEI come from the germline V gene. Based on the CDR3 plus reference TRBV2 and TRBJ2-2, the full variable domain is EPEVTQTPSHQVTQMGQEVILRCVPISNHLYFYWYRQILGQKVEFLVSFYNNEISEKSEIFDDQFSVERPDGSNFTLKIRSTKLEDSAMYFCASSETSGRNTGELFFGEGSRLTVL.

This clone was found once. The chain carries TRBV29-1 and TRBJ2-5, with D possibly TRBD1 on 5 matching bases. This CDR3 comprises 13 residues. Trimming left V 1 base short and J 4 bases short, with 10 bases between. Per the germline V gene, CDR1 is SQVTM and CDR2 is ANQGSEA. The CDR3: CSVEGGAGETQYF. The CDR3 nucleotides are TGCAGCGTTGAAGGTGGGGCAGGAGAGACCCAGTACTTC.

This clone was recorded once. The chain employs TRBV11-2 and TRBJ2-2; no definite D call. Germline CDR1 is SGHAT and CDR2 is FQNNGV. There are 12 residues in the CDR3. Trimming shortened V by 1 base and J by 7 bases, and 4 bases separated the two germline ends. CDR3 loop: CASSLGFGELFF. As DNA, the CDR3 is TGTGCCAGCAGCTTAGGTTTCGGGGAGCTGTTTTTT.

Regarding this clone: In the same sample, other DNA sequences code for this CDR3. The chain uses TRBV11-2 and TRBJ2-5; D unclear. CDR3 length equals 11 residues. The V end lost 5 bases, the J end lost 4 bases, and 5 bases lay between the germline ends. Germline assignment: CDR1 SGHAT and CDR2 FQNNGV. CDR3 sequence reads: CASSPRETQYF. CDR3 sequence (DNA): TGTGCCAGCAGCCCTCGAGAGACCCAGTACTTC.